Described below is a single T cell receptor beta chain sequence and its context. It has no known antigen specificity. It has no much larger one-base neighbor in the sample; base qualities were not kept. As encoded in the germline V gene, CDR1 is MNHEY while CDR2 is SVGAGI. Reading from cysteine to phenylalanine, the CDR3 counts 14 amino acids. Of all the DNA, just the CDR3 is kept, 42 bases in frame from base 1. The V end gives up 0 bases and the J end 4 bases, leaving 2 bases in the junction not matched to a gene. The data belong to a study of T-cell reconstitution after alpha-beta-depleted transplantation in children listed by TCRdb under 2016. Notes on the research overall: T-cell immune reconstitution after TCRalphabeta/CD19-depleted allogeneic hematopoietic cell transplantation in children was quantitatively tracked in the study by means of TCR repertoire profiling. Paper-wide results and their limitations: The high TCRbeta diversity at day 60 in some patients was ascribed to recipient T cells and intrathymic progenitors that had survived conditioning. The frequencies of hyperexpanded clones fell over the following months, and after one year, T-cell counts and TCRbeta diversity were mostly attributed to newly produced T cells. Apparently early alphabetaT-cell count recovery about two months after transplant reportedly relied on only several hundred rapidly expanded clones derived from non-depleted graft cells.

The library was made by PCR. The reads were generated on an Illumina HiSeq 2500. TCR library preparation used molecular barcoding, with unique molecular identifiers applied to normalize quantification of the TCRbeta repertoire. The raw public reads went through TCRdb reprocessing: fastp at Q25, MiXCR clone calling, in-frame beta chains kept. Each record represents a unique CDR3 protein, reported with the most common genes and DNA among its rows. The sample includes about 440,000 distinct CDR3 sequences, with around two fifths observed a single time. Approximately 25% of the sample belongs to the ten largest clones. The treatment or condition label corresponds to: allogeneic hematopoietic cell transplantation with graft depleted of TCRalphabeta T cells and CD19 B cells. The children who served as transplant recipients had been given grafts of TCRalphabeta/CD19-depleted allogeneic hematopoietic cells.

This TCR derives from a girl aged 2 to 9 with aplastic anemia, due to receive a stem cell transplant. The rearrangement joined TRBV6-5 to TRBJ1-2; TRBD1 fits 7 bases in the junction. The sequencing here drew on PBMCs, taken before TCRalphabeta/CD19-depleted stem cell transplant. The DNA sequence is as follows: TGTGCCAGCAGTTACTCGGGACAGCCCTATGGCTACACCTTC. This yields the protein CASSYSGQPYGYTF.